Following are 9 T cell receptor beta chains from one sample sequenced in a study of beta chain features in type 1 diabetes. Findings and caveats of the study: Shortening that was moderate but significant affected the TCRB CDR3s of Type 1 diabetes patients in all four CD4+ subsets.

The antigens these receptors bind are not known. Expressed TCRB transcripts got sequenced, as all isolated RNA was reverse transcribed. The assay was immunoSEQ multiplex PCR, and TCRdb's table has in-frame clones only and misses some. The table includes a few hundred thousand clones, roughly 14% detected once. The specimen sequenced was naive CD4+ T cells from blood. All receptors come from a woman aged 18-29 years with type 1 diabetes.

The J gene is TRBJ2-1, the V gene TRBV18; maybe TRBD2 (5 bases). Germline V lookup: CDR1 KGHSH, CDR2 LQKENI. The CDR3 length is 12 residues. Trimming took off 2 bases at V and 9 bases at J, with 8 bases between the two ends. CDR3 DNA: TGTGCCAGCTCACCAGACTATGCTGAGCAGTTCTTC. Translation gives CASSPDYAEQFF.

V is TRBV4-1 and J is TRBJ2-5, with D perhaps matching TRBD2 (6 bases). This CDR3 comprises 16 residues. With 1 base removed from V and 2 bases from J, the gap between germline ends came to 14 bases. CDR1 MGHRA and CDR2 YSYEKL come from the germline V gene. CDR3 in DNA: TGCGCCAGCAGCCAAGTTTCGGGACTCCGGCAAGAGACCCAGTACTTC. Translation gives CASSQVSGLRQETQYF.

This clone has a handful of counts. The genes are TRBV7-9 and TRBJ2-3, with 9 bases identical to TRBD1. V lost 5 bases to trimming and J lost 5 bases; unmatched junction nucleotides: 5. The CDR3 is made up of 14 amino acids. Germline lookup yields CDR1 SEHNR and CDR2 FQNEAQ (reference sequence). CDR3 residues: CASSPGQGIDTQYF. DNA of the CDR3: TGTGCCAGCAGCCCGGGACAGGGTATAGATACGCAGTATTTT. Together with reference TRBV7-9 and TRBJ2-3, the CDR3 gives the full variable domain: DTGVSQNPRHKITKRGQNVTFRCDPISEHNRLYWYRQTLGQGPEFLTYFQNEAQLEKSRLLSDRFSAERPKGSFSTLEIQRTEQGDSAMYLCASSPGQGIDTQYFGPGTRLTVL.

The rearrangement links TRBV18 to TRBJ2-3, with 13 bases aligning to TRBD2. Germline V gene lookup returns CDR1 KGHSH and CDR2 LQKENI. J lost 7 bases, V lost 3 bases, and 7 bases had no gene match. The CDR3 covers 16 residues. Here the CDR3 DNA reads TGTGCCAGCTCACCCCGGACTAGCGGGGGCACGAATACGCAGTATTTT. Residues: CASSPRTSGGTNTQYF.

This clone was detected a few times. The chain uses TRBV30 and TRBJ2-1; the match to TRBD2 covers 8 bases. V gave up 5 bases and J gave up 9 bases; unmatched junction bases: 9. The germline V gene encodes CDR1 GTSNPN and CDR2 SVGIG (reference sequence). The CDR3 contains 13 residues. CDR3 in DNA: TGTGCCTGGGTGGTAGCGGGGTTAGGTGAGCAGTTCTTC. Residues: CAWVVAGLGEQFF.

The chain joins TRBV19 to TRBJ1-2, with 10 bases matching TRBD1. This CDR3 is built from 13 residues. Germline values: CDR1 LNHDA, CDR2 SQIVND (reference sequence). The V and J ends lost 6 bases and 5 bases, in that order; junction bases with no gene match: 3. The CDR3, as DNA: TGTGCCAGTAGGCCGGACAGGGGGTATGGCTACACCTTC. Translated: CASRPDRGYGYTF.

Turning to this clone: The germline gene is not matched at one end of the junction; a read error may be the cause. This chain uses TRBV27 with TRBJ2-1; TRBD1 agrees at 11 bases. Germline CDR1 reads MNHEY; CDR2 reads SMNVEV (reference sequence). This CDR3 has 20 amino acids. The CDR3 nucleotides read TGTGCCACCAGTTCTCGTACCGGGACAGGGGGTTTACGCTCCTACAATGAGCAGTTCTTC. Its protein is CATSSRTGTGGLRSYNEQFF.

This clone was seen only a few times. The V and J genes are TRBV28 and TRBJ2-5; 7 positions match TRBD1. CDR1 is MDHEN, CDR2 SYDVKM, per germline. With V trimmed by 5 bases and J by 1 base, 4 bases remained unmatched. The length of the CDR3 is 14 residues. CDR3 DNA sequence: TGTGCCAGCAGTAACAGGGGTACCCAAGAGACCCAGTACTTC. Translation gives CASSNRGTQETQYF.

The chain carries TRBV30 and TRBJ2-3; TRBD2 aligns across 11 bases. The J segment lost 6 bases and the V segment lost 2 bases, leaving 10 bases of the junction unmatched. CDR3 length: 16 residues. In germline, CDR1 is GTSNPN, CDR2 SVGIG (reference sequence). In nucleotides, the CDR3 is TGTGCCTGGAGTACCCCCCTAGCGGGAGGACGCGATACGCAGTATTTT. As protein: CAWSTPLAGGRDTQYF.